These 20 T cell receptor beta chains were sequenced from one sample in a study of control samples from healthy donors and cancer patients. Profiled with immunoSEQ multiplex PCR; TCRdb holds only in-frame clones, not every one. This table holds about 140,000 clones, around 94% found once. The sequenced sample consisted of blood. These receptors all come from a middle-aged man in good health.

This clone was observed a few times. The chain has TRBV25-1 and TRBJ1-5; D possibly corresponds to TRBD1 (5 bases). The CDR3 is 14 residues long. Trimming took 4 bases from V and 1 from J, leaving 8 bases between them. Germline V gene data show CDR1 as MGHDK and CDR2 as SYGVNS. As DNA, the CDR3 is TGTGCCAGCAGTGGCCGGGACAGCAATCAGCCCCAGCATTTT. Protein sequence: CASSGRDSNQPQHF.

V and J are TRBV12-5 and TRBJ1-2, with D hard to call. V lost 1 base and J lost 4, with 7 bases in between. Germline CDR1 reads LGHNT; CDR2 reads FRNRAP. This CDR3 region has 13 residues. The CDR3 bases are TGTGCTAGTGGTTTGGGCAGTTTCTATGGCTACACCTTC. The encoded protein is CASGLGSFYGYTF.

The chain is built from TRBV9 and TRBJ2-1; a possible D gene is TRBD2 (6 bases). The V end was cut by 4 bases, the J end by 6 bases, with 20 bases between. Germline V gene data show CDR1 as SGDLS and CDR2 as YYNGEE. The CDR3 is made up of 16 amino acids. CDR3 sequence reads: CASSMIGGSAINEQFF. The CDR3, as DNA: TGTGCCAGCAGCATGATAGGAGGGTCGGCAATCAATGAGCAGTTCTTC.

The V call is TRBV13, the J call TRBJ1-4; tentative D call: TRBD1 (5 bases). The germline V gene has CDR1 PRHDT and CDR2 FYEKMQ (reference sequence). This CDR3 is built from 16 residues. Trimming cost V 2 bases and J 0 bases, with 10 bases left between them. The CDR3 region is CASSLQGSPTNEKLFF. CDR3 coding DNA: TGTGCCAGCAGCTTACAGGGATCCCCAACTAATGAAAAACTGTTTTTT.

The chain joins TRBV13 to TRBJ2-1; no definite D call. CDR1 is PRHDT and CDR2 is FYEKMQ in the germline V gene (reference sequence). V lost 3 bases and J lost 0, with 12 bases in between. The CDR3 loop spans 16 amino acids. The CDR3 loop reads CASSLWRWVSYNEQFF. CDR3 in DNA: TGTGCCAGCAGCTTGTGGCGGTGGGTCTCCTACAATGAGCAGTTCTTC.

The chain joins TRBV5-4 to TRBJ2-2; weak D call: TRBD2 (6 bases). There are 15 residues in the CDR3. The germline CDR1 and CDR2 sequences are SGHNT and YYREEE (reference sequence). V lost 4 bases, J lost 5 bases, and 15 bases lay in between. As DNA, the CDR3 is TGTGCCAGCAGCGGCCGGAGGGGTGGGACCGGGGAGCTGTTTTTT. It yields the protein CASSGRRGGTGELFF.

This clone showed up just once. V is TRBV11-2 and J is TRBJ2-7, with no clear D. Trimming cost V 1 base and J 3 bases, with 13 bases left between them. Germline V gene data show CDR1 as SGHAT and CDR2 as FQNNGV. The CDR3 contains 15 residues. CDR3 sequence: CASSLGPVTNYEQYF. The CDR3 DNA reads TGTGCCAGCAGCTTAGGACCCGTGACAAACTACGAGCAGTACTTC. The full variable domain, completed using reference TRBV11-2 and TRBJ2-7, is EAGVAQSPRYKIIEKRQSVAFWCNPISGHATLYWYQQILGQGPKLLIQFQNNGVVDDSQLPKDRFSAERLKGVDSTLKIQPAKLEDSAVYLCASSLGPVTNYEQYFGPGTRLTVT.

The J gene is TRBJ2-3, the V gene TRBV3-1 (or the pseudogene TRBV3-2); 9 nucleotides match TRBD2. Per germline, CDR1 LGHDT and CDR2 YNNKEL (reference sequence). The CDR3 is 16 amino acids. Losses at the gene ends were 3 bases for V and 2 bases for J; bases not matched to a gene: 6. This CDR3 is CASSHLSGGLTDTQYF. The CDR3 nucleotides are TGTGCCAGCAGCCACCTTAGCGGGGGACTCACAGATACGCAGTATTTT.

This chain uses TRBV5-1 with TRBJ1-2, with D possibly matching TRBD1 (6 bases). V dropped 0 bases and J dropped 3 bases, with 12 bases sitting between them. The CDR3 totals 15 residues. Germline values: CDR1 SGHRS, CDR2 YFSETQ. The CDR3, as DNA: TGCGCCAGCAGCTTGGCAGAGGGGGGTTACTATGGCTACACCTTC. Its protein is CASSLAEGGYYGYTF. The entire variable domain, with the rest obtained from reference TRBV5-1 and TRBJ1-2, is as follows: KAGVTQTPRYLIKTRGQQVTLSCSPISGHRSVSWYQQTPGQGLQFLFEYFSETQRNKGNFPGRFSGRQFSNSRSEMNVSTLELGDSALYLCASSLAEGGYYGYTFGSGTRLTVV.

The chain couples TRBV18 to TRBJ1-4; 9 nucleotides align to TRBD1. V was clipped by 3 bases and J by 8 bases; unmatched bases: 4. This CDR3 comprises 14 residues. The V gene's germline CDR1 is KGHSH and CDR2 LQKENI. DNA for the CDR3: TGTGCCAGCTCACCCCGGGACAGGGAGGAAAAACTGTTTTTT. Its protein product is CASSPRDREEKLFF.

The chain combines TRBV7-8 with TRBJ1-6; TRBD1 might be the D (5 bases). Germline loops: CDR1 SGHVS, CDR2 FQNEAQ. V was pared by 4 bases and J by 0 bases, with 13 bases between. The CDR3 is made up of 17 amino acids. DNA for the CDR3: TGTGCCAGCAGCTCAGGGCCTAGAAGCTCCTATAATTCACCCCTCCACTTT. Its translation is CASSSGPRSSYNSPLHF.

This chain joins TRBV6-5 and TRBJ2-7; the D gene is possibly TRBD1 (5 bases). V was cut by 5 bases and J by 7 bases, with 21 bases left in between. The CDR3 is 15 amino acids. From germline, CDR1 is MNHEY and CDR2 SVGAGI. For the CDR3, the DNA is TGTGCCAGCAGTCTTCGGACACCGACAAGGTGGGAGCAGTACTTC. This gives the protein CASSLRTPTRWEQYF.

This chain uses TRBV5-4 with TRBJ1-1; no clear D. The V and J ends lost 4 bases and 2 bases respectively, with 15 bases between them. The CDR3 length is 15 residues. In germline, CDR1 is SGHNT, CDR2 YYREEE (reference sequence). The chain's CDR3 is CASSGGWGYNTEAFF. The CDR3 DNA is TGTGCCAGCAGCGGAGGGTGGGGTTATAACACTGAAGCTTTCTTT.

The gene calls are TRBV14 and TRBJ2-2; D is ambiguous. The CDR3 has 16 residues. Germline CDR1 SGHDN, CDR2 FVKESK. V was trimmed by 3 bases and J by 0 bases, leaving 11 bases between them. CDR3 sequence (DNA): TGTGCCAGCAGCCATAGGGCACTCACGAACACCGGGGAGCTGTTTTTT. It translates to CASSHRALTNTGELFF.

This rearrangement joins TRBV5-1 to TRBJ2-7; a possible D gene is TRBD1 (6 bases). Looked up from germline, CDR1 is SGHRS and CDR2 is YFSETQ. This CDR3 is 14 amino acids long. This chain's CDR3 is CALTVRQVIYEQYF. CDR3 nucleotides: TGCGCTCTAACAGTTAGACAGGTCATCTACGAGCAGTACTTC.

In DNA, the CDR3 is TGTGCCAGCAGCTTCCATACAGGGATGAACACTGAAGCTTTCTTT. Amino acid sequence: CASSFHTGMNTEAFF. The chain employs TRBV5-6 and TRBJ1-1; possible D gene TRBD1, 6 bases. Germline loops: CDR1 SGHDT, CDR2 YYEEEE. V lost 2 bases to trimming and J lost 0 bases, with 11 bases between them. The CDR3 consists of 15 residues.

The rearrangement links TRBV20-1 to TRBJ2-7; D ambiguous. The CDR3 length is 11 residues. The V and J ends lost 1 base and 10 bases respectively, with 11 bases between them. The V gene's germline CDR1 is DFQATT and CDR2 SNEGSKA (reference sequence). The CDR3 region is CSARVGNPQYF. The CDR3 DNA sequence: TGCAGTGCTAGAGTGGGCAATCCACAGTACTTC.

The sample holds one count of this clone. CDR3 bases: TGTGCCAGCGGCGGACTTAACACAGATACGCAGTATTTT. The encoded protein is CASGGLNTDTQYF. This chain connects TRBV7-2 to TRBJ2-3; weak D call: TRBD2 (5 bases). The CDR3 covers 13 residues. With 8 bases removed from V and 2 bases from J, the gap between germline ends came to 11 bases. Germline loops: CDR1 SGHTA, CDR2 FQGNSA. Looking up the rest from reference TRBV7-2 and TRBJ2-3 gives the full variable domain: GAGVSQSPSNKVTEKGKDVELRCDPISGHTALYWYRQSLGQGLEFLIYFQGNSAPDKSGLPSDRFSAERTGGSVSTLTIQRTQQEDSAVYLCASGGLNTDTQYFGPGTRLTVL.

The chain carries TRBV15 and TRBJ1-2; D gene ambiguous. Germline V CDR1 and CDR2: LNHNV, YYDKDF (reference sequence). The CDR3 runs to 13 residues. V lost 0 bases, J lost 4 bases, and 6 bases lay in between. CDR3 sequence reads: CATSREGLYGYTF. For the CDR3, the DNA is TGTGCCACCAGCAGAGAAGGCCTCTATGGCTACACCTTC. The full variable domain, its missing parts supplied by reference TRBV15 and TRBJ1-2, is DAMVIQNPRYQVTQFGKPVTLSCSQTLNHNVMYWYQQKSSQAPKLLFHYYDKDFNNEADTPDNFQSRRPNTSFCFLDIRSPGLGDTAMYLCATSREGLYGYTFGSGTRLTVV.

This clone was observed once. The chain carries TRBV25-1 and TRBJ1-2; D is unclear. Germline V gene sequence: CDR1 MGHDK, CDR2 SYGVNS. The germline V and J ends were trimmed by 1 base and 0 bases, with 6 bases remaining between them. The CDR3 has 14 amino acids. The CDR3 here is CASSESSPNYGYTF. The DNA of the CDR3 is TGTGCCAGCAGTGAATCCTCCCCTAACTATGGCTACACCTTC.